This T cell receptor beta chain came from a study of preoperative IRX-2 immunotherapy in early breast cancer. The CDR3 totals 17 residues. Germline V gene lookup returns CDR1 SGHRS and CDR2 YFSETQ. Trimming removed 1 base from V and 3 bases from J; junction bases left unmatched: 9. Treatment defined: preoperative locoregional IRX-2 cytokine immunotherapy. Samples came from a phase Ib trial of preoperative locoregional IRX-2 cytokine immunotherapy. Sequencing was performed with immunoSEQ multiplex PCR; in TCRdb, only in-frame clones are kept and a portion is missing. Here the sample spans 40,000 to 45,000 clones, roughly 80% being singletons.

The chain links TRBV5-1 to TRBJ2-1; 8 bases line up with TRBD2. The TCR originated in a human donor with breast cancer. Material: tumor tissue, obtained after IRX-2 immunotherapy. CDR3 DNA: TGCGCCAGCAGCTTGTCTAGCGGGCGTAACAACTACAATGAGCAGTTCTTC. Its protein product is CASSLSSGRNNYNEQFF.